The rows below give T cell receptor beta chains drawn from one sample of a study of blood T cell repertoires in COVID-19. The method was immunoSEQ multiplex PCR; TCRdb's version includes in-frame clones alone and lacks a portion of them. The sample includes approximately 190,000 clones, roughly 84% of them seen just once. Sequencing was performed on peripheral blood. The receptor set was obtained from a human donor in a cohort sampled during active COVID-19. The CDR3 runs from the conserved cysteine through the conserved F or W.

>TRBJ2-7|TRBV3-1/TRBV3-2
CASSQTRYEQYF
>TRBJ2-5|TRBV11-3
CASSLSSMEPMYF
>TRBJ2-1|TRBV27
CASRILGGASYNEQFF
>TRBJ1-1|TRBV6-1
CASSEIHQNTEAFF
>TRBJ1-4|TRBV11-1
CASSTTGTEKLFF
>TRBJ2-3|TRBV20-1
CSASSRTGFVMGSDTQYF
>TRBJ2-1|TRBV4-1
CASSQQGLADNEQFF
>TRBJ2-1|TRBV3-1/TRBV3-2
CASSPPGGGVEQFF
>TRBJ1-1|TRBV5-1
CASSFGSREVATEAFF
>TRBJ2-1|TRBV11-2
CASSLLAGAMDEQFF
>TRBJ2-2|TRBV15
CATQVERGENTGELFF
>TRBJ2-1|TRBV5-1
CASQLDSYNEQFF
>TRBJ2-7|TRBV19
CASSTLRVPYEQYF
>TRBJ1-1|TRBV3-1/TRBV3-2
CASSQHRYEAFF
>TRBJ2-1|TRBV2
CASSEWSDEQFF
>TRBJ2-2|TRBV7-9
CASSPVYTGELFF
>TRBJ1-6|TRBV6-5
CASRRGQDGSPLHF
>TRBJ1-3|TRBV18
CASSPRGPGNTIYF
>TRBJ1-1|TRBV10-3
CAIRRQDLMNTEAFF
>TRBJ1-5|TRBV15
CATSRDPRQDSNQPQHF
>TRBJ1-2|TRBV12-5
CASGLARRGNYGYTF
>TRBJ1-3|TRBV3-1/TRBV3-2
CASSQDPGGVNTIYF
>TRBJ2-1|TRBV7-9
CASSFLADYNEQFF
>TRBJ1-4|TRBV18
CASSPVLGGSSTNEKLFF
>TRBJ1-3|TRBV5-1
CASSLAGGAQQGNTIYF
>TRBJ1-5|TRBV5-4
CASSWGGKNQPQHF
>TRBJ2-3|TRBV11-2
CASSRGDRVMQYF
>TRBJ1-1|TRBV5-4
CASSLDQASEAFF
>TRBJ1-2|TRBV5-1
CASSGGGTGGYTF
>TRBJ2-7|TRBV5-6
CASSPTGRYEQYF
>TRBJ2-1|TRBV2
CASEWRQGNEQFF
>TRBJ2-1|TRBV29-1
CSVEPAGGPNEQFF
>TRBJ1-4|TRBV5-1
CASSSQGARIGKLFF
>TRBJ1-5|TRBV30
CAWSVQTGNQPQHF
>TRBJ1-1|TRBV11-2
CATNRLGFGTEAFF
>TRBJ1-2|TRBV2
CASSEERTSYGYTF
>TRBJ2-3|TRBV7-3
CASSLEGVGDTQYF
>TRBJ2-7|TRBV5-4
CASSLVGQEDEQYF
>TRBJ1-4|TRBV4-2
CASSHGTGSVKKLFF
>TRBJ2-1|TRBV9
CASSVAPTGNEQFF
>TRBJ2-3|TRBV19
CASSNPGGVSTDTQYF
>TRBJ1-5|TRBV5-1
CASSLVGGALWVGQPQHF
>TRBJ2-3|TRBV5-1
CASSFTTDTQYF
>TRBJ2-1|TRBV30
CAWTERLNNEQFF
>TRBJ1-2|TRBV28
CASSGGRTGPGYGYTF
>TRBJ2-4|TRBV19
CASSKGQGEGNIQYF
>TRBJ2-1|TRBV7-9
CASSSRIDRGGYNEQFF
>TRBJ1-3|TRBV30
CAWSLPGTGLTDTIYF
>TRBJ2-5|TRBV2
CASKGQGDGETQYF